This TCR beta chain stems from a study of post-analysis software for immune sequencing data (dated by TCRdb to 2015 to 2017). Describing the broader study: Recorded disease courses included relapsing-remitting, secondary progressive and progressive-relapsing multiple sclerosis, with some patients lacking subtype annotation. Patient repertoires were compared against 10 to 12 previously published healthy control repertoires from donors aged about 6 to 28 years. A subset of samples was prepared in parallel using single-end sample barcoding, then pooled and co-amplified after Illumina adapter ligation. General findings and caveats noted by the study authors: Compared with controls, multiple sclerosis patients had significantly lower normalized Chao1 diversity, a finding suggesting substantial peripheral T-cell clonal expansion. When samples were clustered directly using the F measure, samples prepared in the same batch co-clustered strongly, which prompted a batch-effect correction. The control group was slightly older than the multiple sclerosis patient group. Significantly higher frequencies in patients than in controls were found for five TRBV segments, including TRBV5-6, TRBV5-1 and TRBV20-1.

On this clonotype: What antigen it recognizes has not been identified. No much larger clone is present one base from it, and per-base qualities are unavailable.

To demonstrate the VDJtools post-analysis software, TCR beta repertoires were profiled from the peripheral blood of roughly 12 young patients with multiple sclerosis. The multiple sclerosis patients were children and adolescents between about 6 and 16 years of age. The method behind the library was PCR. Sequencing used an Illumina HiSeq 2500. To reduce PCR and sequencing biases, unique molecular identifiers were incorporated into the TCR beta cDNA libraries. Every 1 to 10 million input T cells yielded 500,000 or so cDNA molecules, meaning each molecule approximated one T cell. Patient libraries were prepared and sequenced with the same protocol used for the earlier healthy control dataset. Within a given batch, samples were prepared together, multiplexed and sequenced on the same HiSeq lane. Under the source paper's analysis protocol: Raw barcoded reads were processed with MIGEC, discarding single-read molecular identifier groups before consensus assembly and CDR3 extraction. Clonotype tables were post-analysed with VDJtools, normalizing diversity by down-sampling all datasets to the smallest sample size. To correct batch-related cross-sample contamination, repertoire overlap clustering matched CDR3 amino acid sequences but not nucleotide sequences. TCRdb passed the public sequencing reads through fastp at Q25 and MiXCR, retaining productive beta sequences. Entries that share a CDR3 protein sequence are merged under the most common genes and DNA. TCRdb, not the original authors, processed these V and J calls. This sample comprises a few hundred thousand distinct CDR3 sequences, around 33% of them detected only once. The top ten constitute about an eighth of the sample.

V loses 0 bases, J loses 3 bases, and the germline ends lie 17 bases apart. The germline V gene (reference sequence) supplies CDR1 LNHNV and CDR2 YYDKDF. Counted from cysteine to phenylalanine, this CDR3 has 17 amino acids. Of all the DNA, just the CDR3 is kept, 51 bases in frame from base 1. The sequence links TRBV15 to TRBJ1-2, with TRBD1 tentatively as D gene (6 bases match). The sequence was obtained from a girl aged 10 to 17 with multiple sclerosis. Input material: blood. The CDR3 has the sequence CATSRDRAGAYDYGYTF. The DNA sequence is TGTGCCACCAGCAGAGATAGGGCAGGGGCCTATGACTATGGCTACACCTTC.